A single sample gave rise to the 17 T cell receptor beta chains below, sequenced in a study of shared clonotypes between healthy human individuals. Generated by immunoSEQ multiplex PCR, the TCRdb table keeps only in-frame clones and is missing some. The sample has about a million clones, approximately 72% seen once. The sequencing input was memory CD4+ T cells sorted from blood. The subset is: CD45RA-negative fraction. Every receptor here comes from a man between 18 and 29 years old in good health.

The chain is built from TRBV11-2 and TRBJ2-7, with D perhaps TRBD1 (6 bases). The ends were cut back, 6 bases at V and 3 bases at J, with 15 bases in the middle. The CDR3 consists of 14 residues. Per germline, CDR1 SGHAT and CDR2 FQNNGV. DNA for the CDR3: TGTGCCAGCAGAAACATAAGGGGGTACTACGAGCAGTACTTC. Translated: CASRNIRGYYEQYF.

The V call is TRBV7-2, the J call TRBJ2-7; 7 bases map to TRBD2. CDR1 and CDR2 (germline): SGHTA, FQGNSA. V lost 1 base to trimming and J lost 0 bases; unmatched junction nucleotides: 6. The CDR3 totals 16 residues. CDR3 sequence reads: CASSLVGGGSSYEQYF. As DNA, the CDR3 is TGTGCCAGCAGCTTAGTCGGCGGGGGAAGCTCCTACGAGCAGTACTTC.

The J gene is TRBJ2-1, the V gene TRBV4-1; 13 bases map to TRBD2. After removal of 4 bases from V and 8 bases from J, the junction contained 8 bases not matched to a gene. This CDR3 contains 16 residues. Germline V CDR1 and CDR2: MGHRA, YSYEKL. This chain's CDR3 is CASSPTSGGAFDEQFF. The CDR3 DNA follows: TGCGCCAGCAGCCCCACTAGCGGGGGGGCCTTCGATGAGCAGTTCTTC.

The chain carries TRBV14 and TRBJ1-5, with D perhaps matching TRBD1 (6 bases). The germline gives CDR1 SGHDN, CDR2 FVKESK. V lost 4 bases and J lost 1, with 29 bases in between. The CDR3 loop spans 21 amino acids. DNA for the CDR3: TGTGCCAGCAGCCCGATATCTGAAGTACAGGGCGCTACCCGGAGCAATCAGCCCCAGCATTTT. Translating gives CASSPISEVQGATRSNQPQHF.

This clone was observed once. The rearrangement links TRBV19 to TRBJ1-1; D gene unclear. The V end lost 2 bases, the J end lost 4 bases, and 8 bases lay between the germline ends. The length of the CDR3 is 13 residues. Germline CDR1 and CDR2: LNHDA and SQIVND (reference sequence). The CDR3 is CASSISGPTEAFF. The CDR3 DNA reads TGTGCCAGTAGTATAAGTGGACCCACTGAAGCTTTCTTT.

A note on this clone: Other DNA sequences in this specimen translate into the identical CDR3. The rearrangement joins TRBV5-1 to TRBJ1-4, with 7 bases that match TRBD1. The CDR3 consists of 16 residues. Looked up from germline, CDR1 is SGHRS and CDR2 is YFSETQ. V lost 4 bases to trimming and J lost 0 bases; unmatched junction nucleotides: 6. CDR3 nucleotide sequence: TGCGCCAGCAGCCCAGGGACAGCTGCAACTAATGAAAAACTGTTTTTT. It yields the protein CASSPGTAATNEKLFF.

The rearrangement joins TRBV28 to TRBJ2-7; D call uncertain. This CDR3 spans 14 amino acids. The V end was cut by 5 bases, the J end by 2 bases, with 13 bases between. Germline-derived CDR1 and CDR2 are MDHEN and SYDVKM. CDR3: CASSHRYTPYEQYF. CDR3 bases: TGTGCCAGCAGTCATCGATACACGCCCTACGAGCAGTACTTC.

The chain combines TRBV5-4 with TRBJ2-3; TRBD2 aligns across 10 bases. J lost 0 bases, V lost 4 bases, and 5 bases had no gene match. The CDR3 spans 16 residues. Germline lookup yields CDR1 SGHNT and CDR2 YYREEE (reference sequence). This CDR3 is CASSPGTSASTDTQYF. The CDR3 nucleotides are TGTGCCAGCAGCCCGGGGACTAGCGCTAGCACAGATACGCAGTATTTT. The variable domain in full, completed from reference TRBV5-4 and TRBJ2-3, reads ETGVTQSPTHLIKTRGQQVTLRCSSQSGHNTVSWYQQALGQGPQFIFQYYREEENGRGNFPPRFSGLQFPNYSSELNVNALELDDSALYLCASSPGTSASTDTQYFGPGTRLTVL.

There are a few counts of this clone. DNA of the CDR3: TGTGCCAGCATAATACCGGGACAGGGAGGGGGCGAGCAGTACTTC. Its translation is CASIIPGQGGGEQYF. The chain uses TRBV6-1 and TRBJ2-7, with 9 bases matching TRBD1. V dropped 7 bases and J dropped 6; count of bases not matched to a gene: 13. This CDR3 contains 15 residues. Germline CDR1 MNHNS, CDR2 SASEGT.

The gene calls are TRBV5-4 and TRBJ2-7; D not certain. Germline V CDR1 and CDR2: SGHNT, YYREEE (reference sequence). V shed 4 bases and J shed 6 bases, with 14 bases lying between them. This CDR3 region has 13 residues. The CDR3: CASSPHPEREQYF. The CDR3 nucleotides read TGTGCCAGCAGCCCACACCCGGAGCGCGAGCAGTACTTC.

This chain joins TRBV7-8 and TRBJ2-5; either TRBD1 or TRBD2 may fit D (5 bases each). V was pared by 5 bases and J by 2 bases, with 9 bases between. The germline V gene has CDR1 SGHVS and CDR2 FQNEAQ. There are 13 residues in the CDR3. This chain's CDR3 is CASSLGPQETQYF. The CDR3 nucleotides read TGTGCCAGCAGCCTGGGACCTCAAGAGACCCAGTACTTC.

This chain connects TRBV30 to TRBJ2-2; no firm D call. Trimming took 7 bases from V and 0 from J, leaving 15 bases between them. Germline values: CDR1 GTSNPN, CDR2 SVGIG (reference sequence). This CDR3 is built from 15 residues. The CDR3 coding sequence is TGTGCCTTACATCCTGGGAAAGCGAACACCGGGGAGCTGTTTTTT. Translation: CALHPGKANTGELFF.

The chain combines TRBV30 with TRBJ1-1, with D possibly being TRBD1 (5 bases). Germline loops: CDR1 GTSNPN, CDR2 SVGIG (reference sequence). The CDR3 is made up of 13 amino acids. V was pared by 4 bases and J by 3 bases, with 12 bases between. The CDR3 region has the DNA TGTGCCTGGACGAAGGGACTAGACACTGAAGCTTTCTTT. It yields the protein CAWTKGLDTEAFF. The full variable domain, in which reference TRBV30 and TRBJ1-1 provide the parts outside the CDR3, is SQTIHQWPATLVQPVGSPLSLECTVEGTSNPNLYWYRQAAGRGLQLLFYSVGIGQISSEVPQNLSASRPQDRQFILSSKKLLLSDSGFYLCAWTKGLDTEAFFGQGTRLTVV.

This clone showed up just once. V usage is TRBV2 and J usage is TRBJ2-3; the D gene could be TRBD1 or TRBD2 (5 bases each). Trimming left V 4 bases short and J 1 base short, with 12 bases between. Germline lookup yields CDR1 SNHLY and CDR2 FYNNEI. This CDR3 is built from 15 residues. CDR3 DNA: TGTGCCAGCAGTGGGCAGGGACCCGGCACAGATACGCAGTATTTT. It specifies CASSGQGPGTDTQYF.

The chain recombines TRBV29-1 with TRBJ2-2; TRBD1 agrees at 9 bases. CDR3 length: 16 amino acids. The germline V gene has CDR1 SQVTM and CDR2 ANQGSEA. Trimming at V came to 7 bases and at J to 5 bases, leaving 14 bases not matched to a gene. The CDR3 DNA follows: TGCAGCGCAACCTCCGGGACAGGGTCTATAACCGGGGAGCTGTTTTTT. This sequence encodes CSATSGTGSITGELFF.

The CDR3 is CASSLSRGQVNEKLFF. CDR3 nucleotide sequence: TGTGCCAGCAGCTTAAGTAGGGGACAGGTTAATGAAAAACTGTTTTTT. The chain combines TRBV7-2 with TRBJ1-4; 8 bases are shared with TRBD1. Germline-derived CDR1 and CDR2 are SGHTA and FQGNSA. Germline trimming cut 2 bases from V and 4 bases from J; bases unmatched to any gene: 6. This CDR3 region has 16 residues.

Worth noting for this clone: The same CDR3 arises from other DNA sequences in this sample as well. The V call is TRBV9, the J call TRBJ1-2; maybe TRBD1 (5 bases). This CDR3 contains 15 residues. Germline CDR1 is SGDLS and CDR2 is YYNGEE. Trimming cost V 2 bases and J 0 bases, with 11 bases left between them. The CDR3 region has the DNA TGTGCCAGCAGCGTGGGGCGGGAAGCTAACTATGGCTACACCTTC. Amino acids: CASSVGREANYGYTF.